This TCR beta chain originates from a study of beta chain features in type 1 diabetes. Study details: In all, roughly 98,000,000 sorted cells from all samples were analyzed. Study outcomes and limitations: cDNA-based reads could over-represent cells with high TCR expression. Moderate yet significant TCRB CDR3 shortening was seen in Type 1 diabetes patients in all four CD4+ subsets.

cDNA synthesis used the whole RNA isolate, giving expressed TCRB sequences. Naive, central memory and regulatory T cell samples produced a mean of roughly 3.8 million reads. TCRdb's copy holds only in-frame clones and misses some; the assay was immunoSEQ multiplex PCR. The data contain 600,000 or so clones, roughly 13% of them singletons. The V and J ends lost 6 bases and 8 bases respectively, with 25 bases between them. This CDR3 contains 16 residues. Germline CDR1 MDHEN, CDR2 SYDVKM. In regard to this clone: Its antigen is still unknown.

Sort purity for all populations was recorded as exceeding 98%. The material sequenced was naive CD4+ T cells from blood. The chain is built from TRBV28 and TRBJ1-2; D perhaps matches TRBD1 (5 bases). The sequence was obtained from a man between 18 and 35 years old with type 1 diabetes. The DNA of the CDR3 is TGTGCCAGCAGCTCACCGGGGACGGCGAGAGGTTGGGGCTACACCTTC. Translation gives CASSSPGTARGWGYTF.